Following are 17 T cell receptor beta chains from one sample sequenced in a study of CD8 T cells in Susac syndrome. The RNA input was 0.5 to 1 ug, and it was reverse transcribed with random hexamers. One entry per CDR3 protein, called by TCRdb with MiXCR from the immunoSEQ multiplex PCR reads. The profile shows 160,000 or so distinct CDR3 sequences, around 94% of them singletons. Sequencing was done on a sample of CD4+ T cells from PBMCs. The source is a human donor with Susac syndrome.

The DNA of the CDR3 is TGTGCCTGGAGTGTCGAGGTTGGAGGGATATCAAACTCACCCCTCCACTTT. This codes for CAWSVEVGGISNSPLHF. The chain links TRBV30 to TRBJ1-6; unclear D gene. Trimming pared 0 bases from V and 10 bases from J, leaving 22 bases between. The CDR3 consists of 17 residues. In germline, CDR1 is GTSNPN, CDR2 SVGIG (reference sequence). Combining the CDR3 with reference TRBV30 and TRBJ1-6 gives the whole variable domain SQTIHQWPATLVQPVGSPLSLECTVEGTSNPNLYWYRQAAGRGLQLLFYSVGIGQISSEVPQNLSASRPQDRQFILSSKKLLLSDSGFYLCAWSVEVGGISNSPLHFGNGTRLTVT.

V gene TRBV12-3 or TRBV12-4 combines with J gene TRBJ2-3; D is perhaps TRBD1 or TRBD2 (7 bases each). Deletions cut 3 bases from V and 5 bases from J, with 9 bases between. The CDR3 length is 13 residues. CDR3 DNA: TGTGCCAGCAGTTTCAGGGGGGGAGATACGCAGTATTTT. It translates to CASSFRGGDTQYF.

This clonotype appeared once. The CDR3 DNA sequence: TGCGCCAGCAGCCGAGGGGGCGAGGGGGCCAACGTCCTGACTTTC. Protein product: CASSRGGEGANVLTF. This chain joins TRBV4-1 and TRBJ2-6, with TRBD1 matching over 7 bases. J gave up 4 bases and V 4 bases, and 4 bases lay outside the gene matches. Germline values: CDR1 MGHRA, CDR2 YSYEKL. This CDR3 has 15 amino acids.

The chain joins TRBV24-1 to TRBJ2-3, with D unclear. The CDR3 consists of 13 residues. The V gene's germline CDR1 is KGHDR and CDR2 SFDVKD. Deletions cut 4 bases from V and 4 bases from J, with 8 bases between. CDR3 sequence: CATSDTVADTQYF. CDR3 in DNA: TGTGCCACCAGTGACACGGTTGCAGATACGCAGTATTTT.

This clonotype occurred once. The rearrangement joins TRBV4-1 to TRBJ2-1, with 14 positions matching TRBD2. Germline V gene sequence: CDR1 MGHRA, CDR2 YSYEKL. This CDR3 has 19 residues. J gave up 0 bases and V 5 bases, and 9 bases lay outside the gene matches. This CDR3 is CASSGLAGGFSSSYNEQFF. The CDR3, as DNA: TGCGCCAGCAGCGGACTAGCGGGGGGTTTTTCAAGCTCCTACAATGAGCAGTTCTTC.

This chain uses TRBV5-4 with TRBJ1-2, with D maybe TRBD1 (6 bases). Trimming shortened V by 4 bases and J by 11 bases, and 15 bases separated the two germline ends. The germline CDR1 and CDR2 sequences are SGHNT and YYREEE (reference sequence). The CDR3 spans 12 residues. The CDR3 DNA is TGTGCCAGCAGCGAGGGGACACCCCCTTACACCTTC. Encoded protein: CASSEGTPPYTF.

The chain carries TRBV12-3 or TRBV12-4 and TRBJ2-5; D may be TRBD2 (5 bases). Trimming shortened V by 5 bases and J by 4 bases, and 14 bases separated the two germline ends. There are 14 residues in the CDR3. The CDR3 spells CASSPQYAGETQYF. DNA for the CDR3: TGTGCCAGCAGTCCCCAGTATGCGGGAGAGACCCAGTACTTC.

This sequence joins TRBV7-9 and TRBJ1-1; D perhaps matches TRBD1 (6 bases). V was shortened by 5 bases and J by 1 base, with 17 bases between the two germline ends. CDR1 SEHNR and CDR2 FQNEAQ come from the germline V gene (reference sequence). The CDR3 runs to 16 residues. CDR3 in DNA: TGTGCCAGCAGCGCCCCAACCGGGGGCCGGAACACTGAAGCTTTCTTT. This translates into CASSAPTGGRNTEAFF.

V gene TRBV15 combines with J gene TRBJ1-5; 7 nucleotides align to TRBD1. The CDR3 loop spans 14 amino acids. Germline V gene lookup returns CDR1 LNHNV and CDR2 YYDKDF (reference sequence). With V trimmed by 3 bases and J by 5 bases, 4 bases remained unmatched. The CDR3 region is CATSRETGDQPQHF. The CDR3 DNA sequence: TGTGCCACCAGCAGGGAAACAGGGGATCAGCCCCAGCATTTT.

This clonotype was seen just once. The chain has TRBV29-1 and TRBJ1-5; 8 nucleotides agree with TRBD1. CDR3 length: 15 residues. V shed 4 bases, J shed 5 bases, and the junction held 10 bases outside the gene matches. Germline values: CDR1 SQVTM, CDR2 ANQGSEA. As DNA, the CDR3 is TGCAGCGTTGGGGAGTCGACAGGGGCCGATCAGCCCCAGCATTTT. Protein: CSVGESTGADQPQHF.

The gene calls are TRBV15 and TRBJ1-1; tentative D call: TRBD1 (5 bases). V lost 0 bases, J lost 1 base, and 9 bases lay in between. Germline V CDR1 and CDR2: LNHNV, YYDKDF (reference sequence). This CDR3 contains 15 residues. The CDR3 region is CATSRDSQGNTEAFF. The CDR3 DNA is TGTGCCACCAGCAGAGATTCCCAGGGGAACACTGAAGCTTTCTTT.

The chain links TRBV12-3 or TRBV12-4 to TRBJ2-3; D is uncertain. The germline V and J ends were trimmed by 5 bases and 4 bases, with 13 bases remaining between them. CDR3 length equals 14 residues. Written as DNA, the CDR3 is TGTGCCAGCAGTCAGGACCCTGGCGCAGATACGCAGTATTTT. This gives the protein CASSQDPGADTQYF.

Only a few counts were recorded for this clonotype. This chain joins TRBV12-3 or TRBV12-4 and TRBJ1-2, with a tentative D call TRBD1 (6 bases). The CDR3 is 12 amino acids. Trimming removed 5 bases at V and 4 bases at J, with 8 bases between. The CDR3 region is CASSPQGYGYTF. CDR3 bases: TGTGCCAGCAGTCCACAGGGCTATGGCTACACCTTC.

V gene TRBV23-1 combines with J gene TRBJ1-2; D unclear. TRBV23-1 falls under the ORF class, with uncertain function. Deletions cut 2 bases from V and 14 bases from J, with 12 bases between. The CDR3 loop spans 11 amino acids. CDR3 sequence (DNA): TGCGCCAGCAGTCAACGCCCGCCAACGACCTTC. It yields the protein CASSQRPPTTF.

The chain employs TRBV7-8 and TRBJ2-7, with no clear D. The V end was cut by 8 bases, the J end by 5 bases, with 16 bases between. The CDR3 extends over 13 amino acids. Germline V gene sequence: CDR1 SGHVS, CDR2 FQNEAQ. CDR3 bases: TGTGCCAGCCGGGTGCTTTCTGACCACGAGCAGTACTTC. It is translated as CASRVLSDHEQYF.

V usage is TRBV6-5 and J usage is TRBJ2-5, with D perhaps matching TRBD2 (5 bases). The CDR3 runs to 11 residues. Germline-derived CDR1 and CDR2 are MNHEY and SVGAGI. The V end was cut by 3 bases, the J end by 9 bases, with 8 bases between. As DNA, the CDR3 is TGTGCCAGCAGTTATGAGGGAGCCCAGTACTTC. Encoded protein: CASSYEGAQYF.

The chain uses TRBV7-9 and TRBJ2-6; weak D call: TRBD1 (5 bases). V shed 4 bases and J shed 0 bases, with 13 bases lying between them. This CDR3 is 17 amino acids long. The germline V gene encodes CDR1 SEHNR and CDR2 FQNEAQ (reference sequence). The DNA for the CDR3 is TGTGCCAGCAGCTCGGACACGGTTAACTCTGGGGCCAACGTCCTGACTTTC. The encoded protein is CASSSDTVNSGANVLTF.